The rows below give T cell receptor beta chains drawn from one sample of a study of blood T cells in healthy people across ages. In TCRdb, the 5' RACE reads were re-called with MiXCR into one record per CDR3 protein. The sample consists of more than 750,000 distinct CDR3 sequences, 25% to 30% of them appearing once. A further study also used this sample, focusing on T cells of mothers and their children.

Sequenced: blood. These receptors were taken from a woman aged 40-49 years in good health. Both conserved end residues are part of each CDR3. Each record gives: V gene, clone size, D gene, J gene, CDR3 length, CDR3 protein, CDR3 DNA. A D gene is named only where the DNA matches it firmly. Only part of the rows carry a size: once, few, many, or a class if the clone is expanded.

V: TRBV20-1
size: few
D: -
J: TRBJ2-7
length: 17
CDR3: CSAEQGSGTPGAYEQYF
DNA: TGCAGTGCGGAACAGGGAAGCGGGACTCCGGGAGCCTACGAGCAGTACTTC

V: TRBV20-1
size: -
D: -
J: TRBJ1-2
length: 11
CDR3: CSARANYGYTF
DNA: TGCAGTGCTAGAGCTAACTATGGCTACACCTTC

V: TRBV5-1
size: -
D: -
J: TRBJ2-1
length: 14
CDR3: CASSGDTTCNEQFF
DNA: TGCGCCAGCAGCGGGGACACCACCTGCAATGAGCAGTTCTTC

V: TRBV7-2
size: few
D: -
J: TRBJ2-7
length: 12
CDR3: CANSLPALEQYF
DNA: TGTGCCAACAGCTTGCCAGCGCTCGAGCAGTACTTC

V: TRBV15
size: few
D: TRBD1
J: TRBJ2-1
length: 15
CDR3: CATSRDAGGYNEQFF
DNA: TGTGCCACCAGCAGAGACGCAGGGGGCTACAATGAGCAGTTCTTC

V: TRBV7-3
size: few
D: -
J: TRBJ1-1
length: 13
CDR3: CASSASLDTEAFF
DNA: TGTGCCAGCAGCGCCTCCTTGGACACTGAAGCTTTCTTT

V: TRBV6-5
size: -
D: -
J: TRBJ2-5
length: 15
CDR3: CASSYSTAYQETQYF
DNA: TGTGCCAGCAGTTACTCCACCGCATACCAAGAGACCCAGTACTTC

V: TRBV24-1
size: once
D: -
J: TRBJ2-3
length: 15
CDR3: CATGGGDRSTDTQYF
DNA: TGTGCCACCGGGGGTGGAGACAGGAGCACAGATACGCAGTATTTT

V: TRBV3-1
size: few
D: TRBD1
J: TRBJ2-4
length: 15
CDR3: CASGQTRTGPGEQYF
DNA: TGTGCCAGCGGCCAAACGAGGACAGGGCCAGGGGAGCAGTACTTC

V: TRBV7-2
size: many
D: -
J: TRBJ2-3
length: 14
CDR3: CASSLSRTVDTQYF
DNA: TGTGCCAGCAGCTTATCCCGGACTGTAGATACGCAGTATTTT

V: TRBV6-2/TRBV6-3
size: many
D: -
J: TRBJ1-5
length: 13
CDR3: CASSYAENQPQHF
DNA: TGTGCCAGCAGTTACGCGGAGAATCAGCCCCAGCATTTT

V: TRBV28
size: -
D: -
J: TRBJ1-2
length: 13
CDR3: CASKNTHNYGYTF
DNA: TGTGCCAGCAAGAACACCCATAACTATGGCTACACCTTC

V: TRBV5-1
size: many
D: -
J: TRBJ1-4
length: 14
CDR3: CASSLYRSNEKLFF
DNA: TGCGCCAGCAGCTTGTACAGGAGTAATGAAAAACTGTTTTTT

V: TRBV20-1
size: few
D: -
J: TRBJ1-1
length: 13
CDR3: CSATGPSGTEAFF
DNA: TGCAGTGCTACCGGGCCCTCAGGCACTGAAGCTTTCTTT

V: TRBV28
size: many
D: -
J: TRBJ1-4
length: 15
CDR3: CASLRPLGTNEKLFF
DNA: TGTGCCAGCCTACGGCCATTGGGGACTAATGAAAAACTGTTTTTT

V: TRBV28
size: -
D: -
J: TRBJ1-4
length: 15
CDR3: CASSFLAGIGEKLFF
DNA: TGTGCCAGCAGTTTTTTGGCCGGGATTGGTGAAAAACTGTTTTTT

V: TRBV14
size: -
D: -
J: TRBJ2-3
length: 17
CDR3: CASSQDLGPSSTDTQYF
DNA: TGTGCCAGCAGCCAAGATTTGGGGCCTTCCAGCACAGATACGCAGTATTTT

V: TRBV20-1
size: -
D: -
J: TRBJ1-5
length: 12
CDR3: CSAGDKGQPQHF
DNA: TGCAGTGCCGGGGACAAGGGACAGCCCCAGCATTTT

V: TRBV12-3/TRBV12-4
size: -
D: TRBD2
J: TRBJ2-1
length: 13
CDR3: CASIGLALNEQFF
DNA: TGTGCCAGCATCGGACTAGCGCTGAATGAGCAGTTCTTC

V: TRBV7-7
size: many
D: TRBD2
J: TRBJ2-1
length: 15
CDR3: CASSWRLARYNEQFF
DNA: TGTGCTAGCAGCTGGAGACTAGCCAGATACAATGAGCAGTTCTTC

V: TRBV18
size: few
D: -
J: TRBJ2-1
length: 15
CDR3: CASSLIGQEWNEQFF
DNA: TGTGCCAGCTCACTGATAGGGCAGGAATGGAATGAGCAGTTCTTC

V: TRBV27
size: few
D: -
J: TRBJ2-1
length: 14
CDR3: CASSFAGKTNEQFF
DNA: TGTGCCAGCAGTTTCGCGGGGAAAACTAATGAGCAGTTCTTC

V: TRBV18
size: few
D: -
J: TRBJ2-6
length: 16
CDR3: CASSSRGASGANVLTF
DNA: TGTGCCAGCTCGTCCCGCGGGGCTAGTGGGGCCAACGTCCTGACTTTC

V: TRBV6-6
size: once
D: -
J: TRBJ1-1
length: 14
CDR3: CASIGSGWRTEAFF
DNA: TGTGCCAGCATAGGTTCAGGGTGGAGGACTGAAGCTTTCTTT

V: TRBV2
size: once
D: -
J: TRBJ2-4
length: 14
CDR3: CASSEALAGYIQYF
DNA: TGTGCCAGCAGTGAAGCGCTAGCTGGGTACATTCAGTACTTC

V: TRBV7-9
size: -
D: TRBD1
J: TRBJ1-2
length: 15
CDR3: CASSHAGTGGNGYTF
DNA: TGTGCCAGCAGCCACGCCGGGACAGGGGGCAATGGCTACACCTTC

V: TRBV7-8
size: -
D: TRBD2
J: TRBJ2-1
length: 19
CDR3: CASSPTRVAGASSYNEQFF
DNA: TGTGCCAGCAGCCCGACCCGGGTAGCGGGGGCGAGCTCCTACAATGAGCAGTTCTTC

V: TRBV20-1
size: few
D: -
J: TRBJ2-5
length: 12
CDR3: CSANLGRATQYF
DNA: TGCAGTGCAAACCTAGGACGAGCGACCCAGTACTTC

V: TRBV9
size: many
D: -
J: TRBJ2-3
length: 14
CDR3: CASSVVGAADTQYF
DNA: TGTGCCAGCAGCGTAGTGGGGGCGGCAGATACGCAGTATTTT

V: TRBV9
size: -
D: TRBD1
J: TRBJ1-2
length: 18
CDR3: CASSVPTGADGLNYGYTF
DNA: TGTGCCAGCAGCGTCCCTACAGGGGCCGACGGACTTAACTATGGCTACACCTTC

V: TRBV28
size: few
D: -
J: TRBJ1-1
length: 14
CDR3: CASSEEYLNTEAFF
DNA: TGTGCCAGCAGCGAGGAGTATCTGAACACTGAAGCTTTCTTT

V: TRBV7-2
size: few
D: -
J: TRBJ2-1
length: 13
CDR3: CASSTTRSSGQFF
DNA: TGTGCCAGCAGCACGACTCGGAGCTCTGGGCAGTTCTTC

V: TRBV7-2
size: -
D: -
J: TRBJ1-4
length: 16
CDR3: CASSSHAVSTNEKLFF
DNA: TGTGCCAGCAGCTCGCACGCCGTTTCAACTAATGAAAAACTGTTTTTT